A single sample is the source of the 22 T cell receptor beta chains below, sequenced in a study of cytomegalovirus exposure and HLA in healthy donors. Sequencing used immunoSEQ multiplex PCR; TCRdb keeps in-frame clones, though not all of them. The table lists some 48,000 clones, approximately 95% of them singletons. The sequenced sample was PBMCs. The source is a woman under 30 in good health and CMV-seropositive.

The chain combines TRBV28 with TRBJ2-5; 9 bases are shared with TRBD1. CDR3 length equals 14 residues. Germline V gives CDR1 MDHEN, CDR2 SYDVKM. Trimming took 2 bases from V and 5 from J; bases not matched to a gene: 3. The CDR3 sequence: CASSLDRGKETQYF. The CDR3 nucleotides read TGTGCCAGCAGTTTAGACAGGGGGAAGGAGACCCAGTACTTC.

The rearrangement joins TRBV9 to TRBJ2-7, with D possibly TRBD2 on 6 matching bases. Deletions cut 4 bases from V and 4 bases from J, with 15 bases between. This CDR3 is built from 14 residues. Germline loops: CDR1 SGDLS, CDR2 YYNGEE. CDR3 residues: CASSPWTNHYEQYF. The CDR3 DNA is TGTGCCAGCAGCCCGTGGACTAACCATTACGAGCAGTACTTC.

The chain couples TRBV2 to TRBJ2-7; 7 nucleotides align to TRBD1. V lost 4 bases and J lost 6; bases outside the gene matches: 3. There are 12 residues in the CDR3. Germline CDR1 SNHLY, CDR2 FYNNEI. This CDR3 is CASSASGGEQYF. CDR3 sequence (DNA): TGTGCCAGCAGTGCCTCAGGGGGCGAGCAGTACTTC.

The chain couples TRBV27 to TRBJ2-1; TRBD2 agrees at 9 bases. Germline V lookup: CDR1 MNHEY, CDR2 SMNVEV (reference sequence). The V segment lost 8 bases and the J segment 7 bases; nucleotides outside the gene matches: 24. There are 19 residues in the CDR3. DNA for the CDR3: TGTGCCAGCGGGCCCCAAAGACTAGCGGCGGCTTCCGATCGGAATGAGCAGTTCTTC. Its protein product is CASGPQRLAAASDRNEQFF.

V usage is TRBV5-4 and J usage is TRBJ1-3; D not resolved. The ends were cut back, 3 bases at V and 8 bases at J, with 21 bases in the middle. Germline-derived CDR1 and CDR2 are SGHNT and YYREEE (reference sequence). This CDR3 region has 16 residues. CDR3 in DNA: TGTGCCAGCAGCTCGTCAGGACTCCTCCTGGAGGACACCATATATTTT. This codes for CASSSSGLLLEDTIYF.

CDR3 residues: CASSLDVRVNQPQHF. The CDR3, as DNA: TGCGCCAGCAGCTTGGATGTCAGGGTAAATCAGCCCCAGCATTTT. The chain joins TRBV5-1 to TRBJ1-5; possible D gene TRBD1, 5 bases. V was trimmed by 0 bases and J by 4 bases, leaving 11 bases between them. Germline V gene lookup returns CDR1 SGHRS and CDR2 YFSETQ. The CDR3 length is 15 residues.

The CDR3 reads CAWSYGQGGNNEQFF. The CDR3 DNA reads TGTGCCTGGAGTTACGGACAGGGGGGAAACAATGAGCAGTTCTTC. The chain carries TRBV30 and TRBJ2-1, with 10 bases matching TRBD1. J lost 5 bases, V lost 2 bases, and 6 bases had no gene match. CDR3 size: 15 residues. Germline V gene sequence: CDR1 GTSNPN, CDR2 SVGIG (reference sequence). The full variable domain, completed using reference TRBV30 and TRBJ2-1, is SQTIHQWPATLVQPVGSPLSLECTVEGTSNPNLYWYRQAAGRGLQLLFYSVGIGQISSEVPQNLSASRPQDRQFILSSKKLLLSDSGFYLCAWSYGQGGNNEQFFGPGTRLTVL.

The chain has TRBV7-3 and TRBJ1-1; 8 positions agree with TRBD1. The CDR3 runs 13 residues. The ends lost 3 bases at V and 3 bases at J; junction bases unmatched: 0. Germline-derived CDR1 and CDR2 are SGHTA and FQGTGA. The CDR3 sequence: CASSLDRDTEAFF. DNA for the CDR3: TGTGCCAGCAGCTTGGACAGGGACACTGAAGCTTTCTTT. Full variable domain (outside the CDR3, taken from reference TRBV7-3 and TRBJ1-1): GAGVSQTPSNKVTEKGKYVELRCDPISGHTALYWYRQSLGQGPEFLIYFQGTGAADDSGLPNDRFFAVRPEGSVSTLKIQRTERGDSAVYLCASSLDRDTEAFFGQGTRLTVV.

This chain joins TRBV4-3 and TRBJ2-3; D unresolved. Deletions cut 0 bases from V and 6 bases from J, with 7 bases between. The germline gives CDR1 LGHNA, CDR2 YSLEER. The CDR3 is 13 amino acids. DNA of the CDR3: TGCGCCAGCAGCCAAGATCTTCCGGATACGCAGTATTTT. This gives the protein CASSQDLPDTQYF.

The chain links TRBV5-8 to TRBJ2-7; D unclear. Trimming took 4 bases from V and 0 from J, leaving 14 bases between them. The V gene's germline CDR1 is SGHTS and CDR2 YDEGEE. The CDR3 length is 15 residues. The CDR3 here is CASSASGESSYEQYF. The CDR3 bases are TGTGCCAGCAGCGCGTCAGGCGAGAGCTCCTACGAGCAGTACTTC.

V is TRBV6-6 and J is TRBJ2-2; TRBD2 agrees at 10 bases. The CDR3 is 16 amino acids. Germline lookup yields CDR1 MNHNY and CDR2 SVGAGI (reference sequence). Germline trimming cut 6 bases from V and 5 bases from J; bases unmatched to any gene: 9. CDR3 nucleotides: TGTGCCAGCAGCCAGTCTAGCGGGAGAGGAACCGGGGAGCTGTTTTTT. Translated, it gives CASSQSSGRGTGELFF.

The rearrangement joins TRBV5-1 to TRBJ1-1; D remains ambiguous. There are 15 residues in the CDR3. Germline assignment: CDR1 SGHRS and CDR2 YFSETQ. Trimming took off 0 bases at V and 0 bases at J, with 9 bases between the two ends. This CDR3 reads CASSLAYPLNTEAFF. The CDR3 DNA reads TGCGCCAGCAGCTTGGCCTATCCCTTGAACACTGAAGCTTTCTTT. The full variable domain, with the rest looked up from reference TRBV5-1 and TRBJ1-1, is KAGVTQTPRYLIKTRGQQVTLSCSPISGHRSVSWYQQTPGQGLQFLFEYFSETQRNKGNFPGRFSGRQFSNSRSEMNVSTLELGDSALYLCASSLAYPLNTEAFFGQGTRLTVV.

The CDR3 is CASSPRQINTEAFF. CDR3 DNA sequence: TGTGCCAGCAGCCCGAGACAGATTAACACTGAAGCTTTCTTT. The rearrangement links TRBV11-2 to TRBJ1-1, with a tentative D call TRBD1 (5 bases). Between the trimmed V and J ends, which lost 5 bases and 2 bases, there was a span of 12 bases. This CDR3 is 14 amino acids long. Germline CDR1 reads SGHAT; CDR2 reads FQNNGV. The full variable domain, in which reference TRBV11-2 and TRBJ1-1 provide the parts outside the CDR3, is EAGVAQSPRYKIIEKRQSVAFWCNPISGHATLYWYQQILGQGPKLLIQFQNNGVVDDSQLPKDRFSAERLKGVDSTLKIQPAKLEDSAVYLCASSPRQINTEAFFGQGTRLTVV.

V is TRBV7-2 and J is TRBJ2-1; D gene ambiguous. From germline, CDR1 is SGHTA and CDR2 FQGNSA. The CDR3 spans 13 residues. Between the trimmed V and J ends, which lost 5 bases and 3 bases, there was a span of 8 bases. The CDR3 loop reads CASSPISYNEQFF. The CDR3 nucleotides read TGTGCCAGCAGCCCCATCAGCTACAATGAGCAGTTCTTC.

The V gene is TRBV6-6, the J gene TRBJ2-1; 11 positions agree with TRBD2. The germline V gene encodes CDR1 MNHNY and CDR2 SVGAGI (reference sequence). V lost 7 bases to trimming and J lost 4 bases; unmatched junction nucleotides: 9. This CDR3 has 16 residues. The CDR3 DNA reads TGTGCCAGCACTCCAAGTGGGACTAGCGGATACAATGAGCAGTTCTTC. This sequence encodes CASTPSGTSGYNEQFF.

The chain carries TRBV19 and TRBJ1-2, with D tentatively TRBD1 (5 bases). The CDR3 loop spans 14 amino acids. Germline CDR1 and CDR2: LNHDA and SQIVND (reference sequence). V lost 3 bases, J lost 3 bases, and 11 bases lay in between. Here the CDR3 reads CASSIGGSYYGYTF. CDR3 DNA: TGTGCCAGTAGTATCGGGGGGTCCTACTATGGCTACACCTTC. The full variable domain, with the rest looked up from reference TRBV19 and TRBJ1-2, is DGGITQSPKYLFRKEGQNVTLSCEQNLNHDAMYWYRQDPGQGLRLIYYSQIVNDFQKGDIAEGYSVSREKKESFPLTVTSAQKNPTAFYLCASSIGGSYYGYTFGSGTRLTVV.

The chain has TRBV19 and TRBJ1-5, with D tentatively TRBD1 (6 bases). V lost 6 bases and J lost 7, with 16 bases in between. CDR3 size: 14 residues. From germline, CDR1 is LNHDA and CDR2 SQIVND (reference sequence). The CDR3 DNA follows: TGTGCCAGTAGCCTCATAGGGGGTCAGCAGCCCCAGCATTTT. This sequence encodes CASSLIGGQQPQHF.

In this sample, this clone turned up once. This chain connects TRBV9 to TRBJ2-3; 11 nucleotides line up with TRBD2. In germline, CDR1 is SGDLS, CDR2 YYNGEE. The J segment lost 8 bases and the V segment lost 2 bases, leaving 4 bases of the junction unmatched. This CDR3 has 14 amino acids. This CDR3 reads CASSVSTSGSTQYF. CDR3 bases: TGTGCCAGCAGCGTGAGTACTAGCGGGAGTACGCAGTATTTT.

This clone is a singleton in its sample. The chain carries TRBV29-1 and TRBJ2-7; 7 nucleotides agree with TRBD1. Germline loops: CDR1 SQVTM, CDR2 ANQGSEA. This CDR3 is 13 amino acids long. The J segment lost 3 bases and the V segment lost 2 bases, leaving 4 bases of the junction unmatched. The CDR3 sequence is CSVETGVDYEQYF. CDR3 nucleotide sequence: TGCAGCGTTGAAACAGGGGTCGACTACGAGCAGTACTTC.

The chain combines TRBV11-2 with TRBJ2-1; possibly TRBD2 for D (6 bases). The V gene's germline CDR1 is SGHAT and CDR2 FQNNGV. CDR3 length equals 15 residues. With 2 bases removed from V and 4 bases from J, the gap between germline ends came to 12 bases. The CDR3 here is CASSLSAGNYNEQFF. The CDR3 region has the DNA TGTGCCAGCAGCTTATCGGCGGGGAATTACAATGAGCAGTTCTTC. The variable domain in full, with the rest retrieved from reference TRBV11-2 and TRBJ2-1, is EAGVAQSPRYKIIEKRQSVAFWCNPISGHATLYWYQQILGQGPKLLIQFQNNGVVDDSQLPKDRFSAERLKGVDSTLKIQPAKLEDSAVYLCASSLSAGNYNEQFFGPGTRLTVL.

The J gene is TRBJ2-7, the V gene TRBV30; TRBD2 matches at 10 bases. Germline CDR1 is GTSNPN and CDR2 is SVGIG (reference sequence). The CDR3 covers 15 residues. The V gene end was trimmed by 0 bases and the J gene end by 4 bases; junction bases not matched to a gene: 6. The DNA of the CDR3 is TGTGCCTGGAGTGTACGGACTAGCGGATGGTACGAGCAGTACTTC. This codes for CAWSVRTSGWYEQYF.

This sequence joins TRBV7-4 and TRBJ2-7, with 16 bases identical to TRBD2. Trimming at V came to 4 bases and at J to 4 bases, leaving 7 bases not matched to a gene. The CDR3 loop spans 17 amino acids. Germline CDR1 is SGHVT and CDR2 is SQSDAQ. The CDR3 is CASSSPGLAGGPYEQYF. In nucleotides, the CDR3 is TGTGCCAGCAGCTCTCCGGGACTAGCGGGAGGGCCGTACGAGCAGTACTTC.